This T cell receptor beta chain was sequenced during a study of CD8 T cells in Susac syndrome. Random hexamers served to reverse transcribe roughly 0.45 to 1 ug RNA. Using its own MiXCR run on the immunoSEQ multiplex PCR reads, TCRdb lists one record per CDR3 protein. The sample records roughly 150,000 distinct CDR3 sequences, 92% being singletons. V was pared by 5 bases and J by 9 bases, with 9 bases of the junction left unmatched. Germline V gives CDR1 SSHAT, CDR2 FNYEAQ (reference sequence). This CDR3 is 14 amino acids long. The TCR was taken from a human donor in good health. Sequenced material: CD4+ T cells from PBMCs. V and J are TRBV7-7 and TRBJ2-1; 8 bases are a match to TRBD2. DNA of the CDR3: TGTGCCAGCAGCCGGGGGGGTTCGGAGCTTGAGCAGTTCTTC. Its protein product is CASSRGGSELEQFF.